A selection of T cell receptor beta chains follows, all from one sample in a study of a mutant IDH1 vaccine in newly diagnosed glioma. Produced via immunoSEQ multiplex PCR; TCRdb's table is partial and in-frame only. The sample records about 48,000 clones, roughly 84% being singletons. No antigen has been assigned to these receptors. The material was PBMCs, obtained from a glioma patient whose treatment included an IDH1 peptide vaccine. These receptors all come from a middle-aged man with glioma. Each CDR3 is given with its conserved first and last residue. The D gene is left open where the match is weak. The size entry is marked missing in some rows and otherwise reads once, few, many or a size class.

D | J | V | size | DNA | CDR3
- | TRBJ1-1 | TRBV19 | - | TGTGCCAGTAGTATTGGACCTCCAGGGACTGAAGCTTTCTTT | CASSIGPPGTEAFF
- | TRBJ1-1 | TRBV7-8 | - | TGTGCCAGCAGCGCCGTCCCGGATGGCACTGAAGCTTTCTTT | CASSAVPDGTEAFF
- | TRBJ1-2 | TRBV9 | - | TGTGCCAGCAGCGTAAATGAGTGGGAAGGCTACACCTTC | CASSVNEWEGYTF
- | TRBJ1-4 | TRBV19 | - | TGTGCCAGTAGCCCGGGGAGGGGTGAAAAACTGTTTTTT | CASSPGRGEKLFF
- | TRBJ2-3 | TRBV6-5 | - | TGTGCCAGCAGTTGGGGGTCAGATACGCAGTATTTT | CASSWGSDTQYF
TRBD1 | TRBJ1-3 | TRBV2 | - | TGTGCCAGCAGACGGATAGGGGGCCCCTACTTCTCTGGAAACACCATATATTTT | CASRRIGGPYFSGNTIYF
TRBD1 | TRBJ1-4 | TRBV5-4 | - | TGTGCCAGCAGCTCGGGACAGGGTCATGAAAAACTGTTTTTT | CASSSGQGHEKLFF
- | TRBJ2-2 | TRBV4-1 | - | TGCGCCAGCAGCCAAGAGCGGACCGGGGAGCTGTTTTTT | CASSQERTGELFF
- | TRBJ2-7 | TRBV13 | - | TGTGCCAGCACCTTGGGGGGGGCCGGTTACGAGCAGTACTTC | CASTLGGAGYEQYF
- | TRBJ1-2 | TRBV7-9 | - | TGTGCCAGCAGCCCCACGGGGTCAGGGCCTGAGGGCTACACCTTC | CASSPTGSGPEGYTF
TRBD1 | TRBJ1-5 | TRBV7-2 | - | TGTGCCAGCAGCATGAGACAGGGGGGTCAGCCCCAGCATTTT | CASSMRQGGQPQHF
- | TRBJ1-4 | TRBV4-1 | - | TGCGCCAGCAGCCAATCGGGGATAGCTAATGAAAAACTGTTTTTT | CASSQSGIANEKLFF
TRBD1 | TRBJ1-1 | TRBV11-2 | - | TGTGCCAGCAGCCCCGGGACAGGGAAAGTTACTGAAGCTTTCTTT | CASSPGTGKVTEAFF
TRBD1 | TRBJ1-1 | TRBV5-1 | - | TGCGCCAGCACCCTCACAGGGGGCACTGAAGCTTTCTTT | CASTLTGGTEAFF
- | TRBJ1-1 | TRBV7-9 | - | TGTGCCAGCAGCCACGACAGGTGGAACACTGAAGCTTTCTTT | CASSHDRWNTEAFF
- | TRBJ2-1 | TRBV2 | - | TGTGCCAGCAGTGGGTCGGCAGGGAGCTCCTACAATGAGCAGTTCTTC | CASSGSAGSSYNEQFF
TRBD1 | TRBJ2-3 | TRBV6-6 | - | TGTGCCAGCAGTTACAGGACAGGGAGCACAGATACGCAGTATTTT | CASSYRTGSTDTQYF
TRBD2 | TRBJ2-1 | TRBV5-1 | - | TGCGCCAGCGTACTCCTAGCGGGGGAAAACAATGAGCAGTTCTTC | CASVLLAGENNEQFF
- | TRBJ1-1 | TRBV6-5 | once | TGTGCCAGCAGTTACGCGGGGGGGGAAGCTTTCTTT | CASSYAGGEAFF
- | TRBJ1-2 | TRBV2 | - | TGTGCCAGAGGGGTGGGGATCCCCAGCTATGGCTACACCTTC | CARGVGIPSYGYTF
- | TRBJ2-7 | TRBV5-1 | - | TGCGCCAGCAGCTTGAGCGGCGAGCAGTACTTC | CASSLSGEQYF
- | TRBJ2-7 | TRBV6-5 | - | TGTGCCAGCAGTCCTAGAGTACAGATAACCTACGAGCAGTACTTC | CASSPRVQITYEQYF
- | TRBJ1-2 | TRBV5-1 | - | TGCGCCAGCAGCTTGAATGGGGACTATGGCTACACCTTC | CASSLNGDYGYTF
- | TRBJ2-2 | TRBV7-7 | - | TGTGCCAGCAGCTTGGCCGGGGTGAACACCGGGGAGCTGTTTTTT | CASSLAGVNTGELFF
- | TRBJ1-1 | TRBV11-2 | - | TGTGCCAGCAGTCGAGGGTTTCCGAACACTGAAGCTTTCTTT | CASSRGFPNTEAFF
TRBD1 | TRBJ1-2 | TRBV10-2 | - | TGCGCCAGCACCGGGTGGGCAGGGGGTAGCTATGGCTACACCTTC | CASTGWAGGSYGYTF
- | TRBJ2-1 | TRBV7-2 | - | TGTGCCAGCACCCGGGGTTGGCGAGGGCAGAGTGAGCAGTTCTTC | CASTRGWRGQSEQFF
TRBD1 | TRBJ1-5 | TRBV30 | few | TGTGCCTGGGACAGGGGGATTCAGCCCCAGCATTTT | CAWDRGIQPQHF
TRBD2 | TRBJ2-3 | TRBV15 | - | TGTGCCACCAGCAGAGGCGGGACTAGCCTCATCTCCACAGATACGCAGTATTTT | CATSRGGTSLISTDTQYF
TRBD1 | TRBJ1-2 | TRBV7-9 | - | TGTGCCAGCCAGGTCCGACAGGGGGACTATGGCTACACCTTC | CASQVRQGDYGYTF
- | TRBJ2-3 | TRBV7-9 | - | TGTGCCAGCAGCTTAGATAGTTCTATCACAGATACGCAGTATTTT | CASSLDSSITDTQYF
- | TRBJ2-7 | TRBV2 | - | TGTGCCAGCAGTGCGGCCTACGAGCAGTACTTC | CASSAAYEQYF
- | TRBJ1-6 | TRBV18 | - | TGTGCCAGCTCACCACGAATCACAAACAGGAATTCACCCCTCCACTTT | CASSPRITNRNSPLHF
- | TRBJ1-1 | TRBV2 | once | TGTGCCAGCAGTGCGTGGGGGGCGTCTGAAGCTTTCTTT | CASSAWGASEAFF
TRBD1 | TRBJ2-7 | TRBV7-9 | - | TGTGCCACCCGGACAGGGGGGTCCTACGAGCAGTACTTC | CATRTGGSYEQYF